This T cell receptor (beta chain) was documented in a study of tumor-infiltrating lymphocytes in glioblastoma multiforme. TCRB libraries came from RNA via three nested multiplex PCR rounds. These TCRB libraries lack any described unique molecular identifiers. TCRdb independently ran MiXCR on the multiplex PCR reads; one entry per CDR3 protein. The sample shows approximately 20,000 distinct CDR3 sequences, 55% to 75% of them seen only once. This clonotype was observed many times. The target antigen is unknown. Study-wide findings and caveats: Unequal TCR RNA per T cell might skew measured clone sizes. No surface-marker sorting into functional T cell subtypes was done. TCR plus mutation findings rest on a single glioblastoma patient.

This CDR3 has 16 residues. Germline CDR1 and CDR2: DFQATT and SNEGSKA (reference sequence). The junction had 8 bases not matched to a gene; V was cut back by 3 bases and J by 2 bases. This receptor was taken from a male donor with glioblastoma. Sequencing used peripheral blood. The genes are TRBV20-1 and TRBJ2-3; 10 positions agree with TRBD2. The CDR3 DNA sequence: TGCAGTGCTAGTCCTTTCGGACTAGCGGTCACAGATACGCAGTATTTT. Translating gives CSASPFGLAVTDTQYF.